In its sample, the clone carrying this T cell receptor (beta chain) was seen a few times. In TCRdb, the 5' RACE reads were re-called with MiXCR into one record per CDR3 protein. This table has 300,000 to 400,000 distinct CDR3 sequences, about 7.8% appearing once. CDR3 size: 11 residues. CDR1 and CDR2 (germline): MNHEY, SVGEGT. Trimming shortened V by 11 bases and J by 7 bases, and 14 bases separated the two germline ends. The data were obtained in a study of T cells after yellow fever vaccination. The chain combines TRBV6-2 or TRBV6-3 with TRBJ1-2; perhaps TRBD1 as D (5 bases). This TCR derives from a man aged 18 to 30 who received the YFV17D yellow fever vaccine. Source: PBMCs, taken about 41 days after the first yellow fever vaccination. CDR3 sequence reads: CAGAGLLGYTF. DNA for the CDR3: TGTGCCGGGGCCGGGCTTCTTGGCTACACCTTC.